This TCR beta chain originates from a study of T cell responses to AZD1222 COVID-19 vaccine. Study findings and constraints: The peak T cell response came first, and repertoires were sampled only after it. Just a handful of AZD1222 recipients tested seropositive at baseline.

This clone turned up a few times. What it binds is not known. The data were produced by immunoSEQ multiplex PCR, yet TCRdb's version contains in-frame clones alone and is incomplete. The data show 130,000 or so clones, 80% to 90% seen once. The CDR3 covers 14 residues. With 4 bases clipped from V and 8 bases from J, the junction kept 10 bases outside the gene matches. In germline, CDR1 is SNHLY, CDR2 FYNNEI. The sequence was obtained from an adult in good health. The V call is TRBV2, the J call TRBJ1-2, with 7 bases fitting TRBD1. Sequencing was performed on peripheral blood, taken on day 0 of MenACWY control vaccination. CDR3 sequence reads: CASSANYRGQGYTF. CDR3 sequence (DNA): TGTGCCAGCAGTGCCAATTACAGGGGACAAGGCTACACCTTC. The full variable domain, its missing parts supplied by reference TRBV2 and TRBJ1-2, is EPEVTQTPSHQVTQMGQEVILRCVPISNHLYFYWYRQILGQKVEFLVSFYNNEISEKSEIFDDQFSVERPDGSNFTLKIRSTKLEDSAMYFCASSANYRGQGYTFGSGTRLTVV.